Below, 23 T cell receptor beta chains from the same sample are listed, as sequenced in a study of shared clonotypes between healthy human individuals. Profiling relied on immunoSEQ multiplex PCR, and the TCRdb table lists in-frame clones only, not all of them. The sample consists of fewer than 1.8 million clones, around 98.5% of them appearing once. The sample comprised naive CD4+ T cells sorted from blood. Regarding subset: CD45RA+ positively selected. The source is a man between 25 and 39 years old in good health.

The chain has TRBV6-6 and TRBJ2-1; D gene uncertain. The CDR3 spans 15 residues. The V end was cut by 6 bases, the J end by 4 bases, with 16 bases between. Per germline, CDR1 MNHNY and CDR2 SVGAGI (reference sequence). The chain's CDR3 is CASRPKRGLYNEQFF. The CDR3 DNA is TGTGCCAGCAGACCGAAGCGAGGCCTATACAATGAGCAGTTCTTC.

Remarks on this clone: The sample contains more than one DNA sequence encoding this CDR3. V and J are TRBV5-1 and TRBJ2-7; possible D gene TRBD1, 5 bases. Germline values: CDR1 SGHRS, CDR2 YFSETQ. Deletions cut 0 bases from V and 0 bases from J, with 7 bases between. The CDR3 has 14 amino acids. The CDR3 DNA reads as TGCGCCAGCAGCTTGGGGGGCGTCTCCTACGAGCAGTACTTC. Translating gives CASSLGGVSYEQYF.

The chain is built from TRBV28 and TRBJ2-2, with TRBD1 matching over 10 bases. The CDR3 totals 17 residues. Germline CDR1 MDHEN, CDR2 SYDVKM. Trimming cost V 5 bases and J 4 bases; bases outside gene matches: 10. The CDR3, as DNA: TGTGCCAGCAGTCGTCCGTCCGGGACAGGGGTCACCGGGGAGCTGTTTTTT. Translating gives CASSRPSGTGVTGELFF.

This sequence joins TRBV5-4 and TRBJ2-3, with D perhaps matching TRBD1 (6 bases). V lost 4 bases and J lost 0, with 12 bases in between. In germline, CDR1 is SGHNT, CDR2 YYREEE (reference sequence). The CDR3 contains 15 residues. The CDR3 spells CASSVGTTSTDTQYF. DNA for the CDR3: TGTGCCAGCAGCGTCGGGACAACTAGCACAGATACGCAGTATTTT.

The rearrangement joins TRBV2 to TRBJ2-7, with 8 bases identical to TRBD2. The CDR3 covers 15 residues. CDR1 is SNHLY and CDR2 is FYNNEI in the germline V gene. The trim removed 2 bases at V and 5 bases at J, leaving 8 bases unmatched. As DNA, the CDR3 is TGTGCCAGCAGTGAACAGCGGGAGACACCCCACGAGCAGTACTTC. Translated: CASSEQRETPHEQYF.

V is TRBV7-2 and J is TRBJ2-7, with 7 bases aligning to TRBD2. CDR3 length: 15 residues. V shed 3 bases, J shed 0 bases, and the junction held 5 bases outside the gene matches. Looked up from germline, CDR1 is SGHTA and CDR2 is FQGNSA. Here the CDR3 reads CASSFGLVSSYEQYF. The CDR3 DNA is TGTGCCAGCAGCTTCGGACTAGTGAGCTCCTACGAGCAGTACTTC.

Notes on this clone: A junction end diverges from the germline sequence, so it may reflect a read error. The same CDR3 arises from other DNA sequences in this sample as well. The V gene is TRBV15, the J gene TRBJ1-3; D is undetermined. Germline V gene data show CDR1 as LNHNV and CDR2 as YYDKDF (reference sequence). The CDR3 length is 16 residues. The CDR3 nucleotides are TGCGCCACCAGCAGAGATTTCGATCCCTCTGGAAACACCATATATTTT. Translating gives CATSRDFDPSGNTIYF.

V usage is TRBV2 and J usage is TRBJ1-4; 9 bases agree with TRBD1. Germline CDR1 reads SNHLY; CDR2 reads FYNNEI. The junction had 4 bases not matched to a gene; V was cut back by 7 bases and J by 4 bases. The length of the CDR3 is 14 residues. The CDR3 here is CASKGTGFNEKLFF. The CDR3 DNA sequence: TGTGCCAGCAAAGGGACAGGGTTTAATGAAAAACTGTTTTTT.

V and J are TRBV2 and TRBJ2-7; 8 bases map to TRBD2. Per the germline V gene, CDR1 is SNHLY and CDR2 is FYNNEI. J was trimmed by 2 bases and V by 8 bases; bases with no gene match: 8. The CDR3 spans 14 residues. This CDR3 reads CASRIAGTTYEQYF. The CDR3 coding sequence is TGTGCCAGCCGAATAGCGGGAACAACCTACGAGCAGTACTTC.

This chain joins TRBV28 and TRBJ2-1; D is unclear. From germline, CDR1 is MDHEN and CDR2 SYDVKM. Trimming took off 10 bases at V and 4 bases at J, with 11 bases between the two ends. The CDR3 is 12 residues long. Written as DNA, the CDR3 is TGTGCCACAGGACGTTCTTACAATGAGCAGTTCTTC. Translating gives CATGRSYNEQFF.

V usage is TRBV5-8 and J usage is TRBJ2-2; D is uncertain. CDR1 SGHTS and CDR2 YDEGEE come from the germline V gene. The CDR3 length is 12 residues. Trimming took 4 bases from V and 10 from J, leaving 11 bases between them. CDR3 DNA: TGTGCCAGCAGCGGGTTGGTTGAGGAGCTGTTTTTT. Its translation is CASSGLVEELFF.

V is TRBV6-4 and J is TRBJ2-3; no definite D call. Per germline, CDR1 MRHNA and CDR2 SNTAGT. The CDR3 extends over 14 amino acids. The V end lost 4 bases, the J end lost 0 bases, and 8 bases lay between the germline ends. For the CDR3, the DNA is TGTGCCAGCAGTGCAGAGCCGAGCACAGATACGCAGTATTTT. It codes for CASSAEPSTDTQYF.

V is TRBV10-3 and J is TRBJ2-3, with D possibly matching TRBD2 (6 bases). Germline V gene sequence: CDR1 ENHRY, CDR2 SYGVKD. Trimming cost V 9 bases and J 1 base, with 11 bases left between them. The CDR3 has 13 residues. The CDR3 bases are TGTGCCATATGGGGGGTGGGCACAGATACGCAGTATTTT. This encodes CAIWGVGTDTQYF.

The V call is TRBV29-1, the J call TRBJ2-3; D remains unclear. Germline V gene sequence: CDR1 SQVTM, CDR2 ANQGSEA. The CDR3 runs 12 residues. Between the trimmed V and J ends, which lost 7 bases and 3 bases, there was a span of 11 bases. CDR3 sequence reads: CSALSVTDTQYF. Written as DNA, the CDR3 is TGCAGCGCCTTGAGTGTGACAGATACGCAGTATTTT.

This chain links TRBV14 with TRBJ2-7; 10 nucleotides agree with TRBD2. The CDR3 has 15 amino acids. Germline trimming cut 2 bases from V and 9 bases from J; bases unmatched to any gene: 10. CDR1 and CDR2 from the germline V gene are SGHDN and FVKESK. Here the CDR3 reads CASSQRTVAGGRQYF. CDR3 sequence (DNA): TGTGCCAGCAGCCAAAGGACGGTAGCGGGAGGTAGGCAGTACTTC. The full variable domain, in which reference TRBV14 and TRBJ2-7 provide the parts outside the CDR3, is EAGVTQFPSHSVIEKGQTVTLRCDPISGHDNLYWYRRVMGKEIKFLLHFVKESKQDESGMPNNRFLAERTGGTYSTLKVQPAELEDSGVYFCASSQRTVAGGRQYFGPGTRLTVT.

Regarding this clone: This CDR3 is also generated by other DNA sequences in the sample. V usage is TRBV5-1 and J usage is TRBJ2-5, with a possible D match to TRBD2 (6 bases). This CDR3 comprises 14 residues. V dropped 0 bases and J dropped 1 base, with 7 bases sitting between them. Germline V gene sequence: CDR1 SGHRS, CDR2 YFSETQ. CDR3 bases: TGCGCCAGCAGCTTGGAGGGAGGCCAAGAGACCCAGTACTTC. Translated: CASSLEGGQETQYF.

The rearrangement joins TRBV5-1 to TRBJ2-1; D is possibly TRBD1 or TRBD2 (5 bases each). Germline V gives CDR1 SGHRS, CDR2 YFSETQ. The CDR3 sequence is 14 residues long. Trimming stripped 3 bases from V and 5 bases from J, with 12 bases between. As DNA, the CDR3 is TGCGCCAGCAGCTCGACGTGGGGGAACAATGAGCAGTTCTTC. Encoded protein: CASSSTWGNNEQFF.

The CDR3 DNA reads as TGTGCCAGCAGCATAACAGGGATGAACACTGAAGCTTTCTTT. Protein sequence: CASSITGMNTEAFF. The J gene is TRBJ1-1, the V gene TRBV2, with D possibly being TRBD1 (6 bases). Germline V gene lookup returns CDR1 SNHLY and CDR2 FYNNEI. The V end lost 6 bases, the J end lost 0 bases, and 11 bases lay between the germline ends. The CDR3 runs 14 residues.

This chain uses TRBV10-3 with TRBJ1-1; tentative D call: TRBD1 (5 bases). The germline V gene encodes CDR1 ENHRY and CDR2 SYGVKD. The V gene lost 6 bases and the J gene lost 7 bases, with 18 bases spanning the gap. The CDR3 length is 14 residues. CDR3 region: CAIRHSTSGFEAFF. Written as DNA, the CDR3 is TGTGCCATCAGACATTCCACCTCAGGGTTTGAAGCTTTCTTT.

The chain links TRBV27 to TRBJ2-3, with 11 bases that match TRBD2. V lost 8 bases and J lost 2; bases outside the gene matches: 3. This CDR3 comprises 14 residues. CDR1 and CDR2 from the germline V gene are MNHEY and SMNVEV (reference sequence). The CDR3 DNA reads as TGTGCCAGCGGGGGACTAGCGGCCACAGATACGCAGTATTTT. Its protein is CASGGLAATDTQYF.

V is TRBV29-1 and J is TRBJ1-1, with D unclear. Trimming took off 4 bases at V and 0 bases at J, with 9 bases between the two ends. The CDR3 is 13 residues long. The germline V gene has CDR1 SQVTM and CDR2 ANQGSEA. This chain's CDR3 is CSVARVLNTEAFF. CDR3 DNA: TGCAGCGTTGCAAGGGTACTGAACACTGAAGCTTTCTTT.

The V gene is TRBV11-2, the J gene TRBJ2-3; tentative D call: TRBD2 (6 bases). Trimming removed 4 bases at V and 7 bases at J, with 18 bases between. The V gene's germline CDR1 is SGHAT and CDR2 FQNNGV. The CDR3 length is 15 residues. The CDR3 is CASSSRTEGRNTQYF. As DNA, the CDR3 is TGTGCCAGCAGCTCCCGAACTGAAGGGAGGAATACGCAGTATTTT. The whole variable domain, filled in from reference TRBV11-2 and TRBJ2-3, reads EAGVAQSPRYKIIEKRQSVAFWCNPISGHATLYWYQQILGQGPKLLIQFQNNGVVDDSQLPKDRFSAERLKGVDSTLKIQPAKLEDSAVYLCASSSRTEGRNTQYFGPGTRLTVL.

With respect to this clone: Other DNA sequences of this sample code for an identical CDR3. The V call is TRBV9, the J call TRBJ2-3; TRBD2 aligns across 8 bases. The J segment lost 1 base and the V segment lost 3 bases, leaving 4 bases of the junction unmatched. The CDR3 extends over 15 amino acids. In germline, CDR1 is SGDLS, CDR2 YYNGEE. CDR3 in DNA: TGTGCCAGCAGCGGACGAGCGGGAGGCACAGATACGCAGTATTTT. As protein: CASSGRAGGTDTQYF.